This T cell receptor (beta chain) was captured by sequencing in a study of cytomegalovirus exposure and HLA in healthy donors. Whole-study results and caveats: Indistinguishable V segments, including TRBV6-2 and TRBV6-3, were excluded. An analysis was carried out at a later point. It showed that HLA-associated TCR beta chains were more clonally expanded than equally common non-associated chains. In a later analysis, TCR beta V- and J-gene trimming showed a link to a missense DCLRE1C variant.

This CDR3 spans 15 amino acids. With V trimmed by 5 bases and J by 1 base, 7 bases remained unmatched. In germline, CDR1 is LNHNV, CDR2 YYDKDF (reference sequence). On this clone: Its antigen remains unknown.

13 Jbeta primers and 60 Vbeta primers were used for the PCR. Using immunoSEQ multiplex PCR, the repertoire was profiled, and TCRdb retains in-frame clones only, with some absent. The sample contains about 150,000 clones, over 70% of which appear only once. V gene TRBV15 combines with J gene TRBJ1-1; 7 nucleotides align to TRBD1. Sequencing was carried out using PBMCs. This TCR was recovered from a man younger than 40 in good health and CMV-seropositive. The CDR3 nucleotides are TGTGCCACCAGCCCCCAGGGGGGTAGGAACACTGAAGCTTTCTTT. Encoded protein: CATSPQGGRNTEAFF. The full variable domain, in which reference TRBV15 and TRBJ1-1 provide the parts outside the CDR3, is DAMVIQNPRYQVTQFGKPVTLSCSQTLNHNVMYWYQQKSSQAPKLLFHYYDKDFNNEADTPDNFQSRRPNTSFCFLDIRSPGLGDTAMYLCATSPQGGRNTEAFFGQGTRLTVV.